This TCR beta chain came from a study of blood T cell repertoires in COVID-19 (dated by TCRdb to the early 2020s). For the wider study: Samples covering the acute and convalescent phases of COVID-19 were provided by collaborators in the United States, Italy and Spain. HLA class I and class II types, where available, came from metadata supplied by the sample provider rather than from assay-based typing. Samples were obtained from the ongoing ImmuneRACE study (first 160 participants) and from some 1,300 subjects provided by 6 global collaborators. Subjects who had been exposed to COVID-19, were actively infected with it, or had recovered from it provided the deeply sampled blood TCRbeta repertoires that made up the dataset. The material from the prospective study consisted of cDNA or gDNA derived from T cells, B-cell-depleted T cells, or PBMCs. The repertoires were released in a freely available public database intended as a resource for research on the immune response to SARS-CoV-2. Sample metadata almost always included a de-identified subject ID, COVID-19 status, age in years and sex.

Including cysteine and phenylalanine, the CDR3 has 13 amino acids. Only the CDR3 DNA is retained, 39 bases long and in frame from the first base. CDR1 and CDR2, per the germline V gene (reference sequence), are GTSNPN and SVGIG. V and J lose 5 bases and 4 bases, and a span of 14 bases separates them. As to this clone: Which antigen it targets is not known. The record has no base qualities; no much larger clone is one base away.

The collaborating institutions used their own protocols to collect whole blood in K2EDTA tubes. For TCRbeta analysis, collaborators shipped samples as frozen whole blood, isolated PBMCs, or DNA extracted from either of those sample types. Overall results and qualifications from the work: Clinical and demographic metadata were provided uncurated, with the amount varying by source and participant.

The immunoSEQ Assay, a bias-controlled multiplex PCR, was used to amplify TCRbeta CDR3 regions from genomic DNA. The study's own analysis went as follows. The number of nucleated cells in each sample was estimated by amplification of reference gene primers within the assay. To quantify the absolute abundance of each unique TCRbeta CDR3 rearrangement, sequence reads were collapsed and filtered. For each sample, productive Simpson clonality was calculated as the square root of Simpson's diversity index over productive rearrangements. Here the immuneACCESS table is served through TCRdb, limited to in-frame sequences with V and J called. Missing clones are a known gap in these copies; in checked studies unresolved V genes cover under half, and the rest lacks a known reason. V and J calls and clone size follow that table, whereas D and trimming were derived from the DNA. The sample table records tens of thousands of clones; around four fifths of these occur just once. 7.5% to 10% of the sample is held by the ten biggest clonotypes.

Material for sequencing was peripheral blood. The rearrangement combines TRBV30 with TRBJ1-2, and the D gene may be TRBD1, 5 bases matching. This clonotype was sampled from a human donor in a cohort sampled during active COVID-19. Here is the DNA: TGTGCCTGGGTGAGCGGGACTTTCTATGGCTACACCTTC. The translation is CAWVSGTFYGYTF.